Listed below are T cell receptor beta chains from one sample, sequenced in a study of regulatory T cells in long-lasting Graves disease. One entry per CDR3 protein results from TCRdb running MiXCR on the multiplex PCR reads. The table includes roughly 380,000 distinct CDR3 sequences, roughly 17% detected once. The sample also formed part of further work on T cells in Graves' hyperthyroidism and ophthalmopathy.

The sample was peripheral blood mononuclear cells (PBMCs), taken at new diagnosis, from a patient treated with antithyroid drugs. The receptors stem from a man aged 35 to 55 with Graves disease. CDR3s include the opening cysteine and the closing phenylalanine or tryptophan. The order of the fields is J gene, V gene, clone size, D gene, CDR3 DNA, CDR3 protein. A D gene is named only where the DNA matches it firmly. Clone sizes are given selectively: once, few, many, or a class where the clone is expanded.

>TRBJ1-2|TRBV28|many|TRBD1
TGTGCCAGCAGTTTACTCCGGACAGGGTACAATGGCTACACCTTC
CASSLLRTGYNGYTF
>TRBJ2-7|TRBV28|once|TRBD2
TGTGCCAGCAGTTTATTTTCTCGAATAGCGGGTAACTACGAGCAGTACTTC
CASSLFSRIAGNYEQYF
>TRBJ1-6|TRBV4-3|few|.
TGCGCCAGCAGCCAGAACCCCCCCGGGGCCACCGATTCACCCCTCCACTTT
CASSQNPPGATDSPLHF
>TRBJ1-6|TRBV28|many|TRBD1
TGTGCCAGCAGTAATTATTATACGGAGACAGGGGCCCGTTCACCCCTCCACTTT
CASSNYYTETGARSPLHF
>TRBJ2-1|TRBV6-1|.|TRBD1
TGTGCCAGCAAAACGGGACAGGCGACCTACAATGAGCAGTTCTTC
CASKTGQATYNEQFF
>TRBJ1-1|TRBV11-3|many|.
TGTGCCAGCAGCCTTCTCCGTGAAGGGGGCACTGAAGCTTTCTTT
CASSLLREGGTEAFF
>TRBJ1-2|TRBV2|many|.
TGTGCCAGACGGACGGTTCACTCGCACACCTTC
CARRTVHSHTF
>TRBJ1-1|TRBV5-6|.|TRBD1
TGTGCCAGCAGCTTGGTTAACAGGGGGTTCGACACTGAAGCTTTCTTT
CASSLVNRGFDTEAFF
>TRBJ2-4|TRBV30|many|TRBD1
TGTGCCTGGGAGGGGACAGGCGCCAAAAACATTCAGTACTTC
CAWEGTGAKNIQYF
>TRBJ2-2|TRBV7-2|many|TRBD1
TGTGCCAGCAGCTCCCAGGGGGCGCGTGACACCGGGGAGCTGTTTTTT
CASSSQGARDTGELFF
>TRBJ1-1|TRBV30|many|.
TGTGCCTGGAGACAGGTGGGTAGTCGAGCTTTCTTT
CAWRQVGSRAFF
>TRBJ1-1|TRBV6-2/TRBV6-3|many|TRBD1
TGTGCCAGCAGAGGGGACAGGGGGGCCGGGAACACTGAAGCTTTCTTT
CASRGDRGAGNTEAFF
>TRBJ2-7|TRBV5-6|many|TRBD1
TGTGCCAGCAGCTACGGACAGGGGGCAGACGAGCAGTACTTC
CASSYGQGADEQYF
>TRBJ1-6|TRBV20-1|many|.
TGCAGTGCTTGTAGAGGAGCACTGGATAATTCACCCCTCCACTTT
CSACRGALDNSPLHF
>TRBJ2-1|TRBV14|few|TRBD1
TGTGCCAGCAGCCAAGGCACGGGCAGGGGGTACAATGAGCAGTTCTTC
CASSQGTGRGYNEQFF
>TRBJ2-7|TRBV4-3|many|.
TGCGCCAGCAGCCCCGCAACACGGACAGATCTCTACGAGCAGTACTTC
CASSPATRTDLYEQYF
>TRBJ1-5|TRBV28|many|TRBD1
TGTGCCAGCAGTTTATCGGGACAGGGGTACATTCAGCCCCAGCATTTT
CASSLSGQGYIQPQHF
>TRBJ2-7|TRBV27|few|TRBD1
TGTGCCAGCAGTTTCTCCCCGGGACAGGGGAAGGTCTACGAGCAGTACTTC
CASSFSPGQGKVYEQYF
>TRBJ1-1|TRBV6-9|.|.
TGTGCCAGCAGTTACTCGAATATAGGGTACACTGAAGCTTTCTTT
CASSYSNIGYTEAFF
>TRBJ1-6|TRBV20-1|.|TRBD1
TGCAGTGCGAGGACCGGGACAGGGGGTTGGAGGGGTAATTCACCCCTCCACTTT
CSARTGTGGWRGNSPLHF
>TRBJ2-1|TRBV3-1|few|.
TGTGCCAGCAGCCAAGTCGACGGGGGTCTGCGCAATGAGCAGTTCTTC
CASSQVDGGLRNEQFF
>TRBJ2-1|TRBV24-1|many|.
TGTGCCACCAGTGATTTGCATACTGAGCAGGGGAACTACAATGAGCAGTTCTTC
CATSDLHTEQGNYNEQFF
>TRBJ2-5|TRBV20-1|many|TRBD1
TGCAGTGCCTCAGAGGGGACAGGGACGGAGACCCAGTACTTC
CSASEGTGTETQYF
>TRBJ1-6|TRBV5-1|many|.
TGCGCCAGCAGCCTGAAGGGAAGCTCCTATAATTCACCCCTCCACTTT
CASSLKGSSYNSPLHF
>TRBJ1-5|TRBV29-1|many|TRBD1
TGCAGCGTGGGCGGACAGGCGGGTAGGCCCCAGCATTTT
CSVGGQAGRPQHF
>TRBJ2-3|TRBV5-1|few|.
TGCGCCAGCAGCTTGGAAGTGGCTGATACGCAGTATTTT
CASSLEVADTQYF
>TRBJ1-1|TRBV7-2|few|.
TGTGCCAGCAGCCCGTTCGAGGGTCACACTGAAGCTTTCTTT
CASSPFEGHTEAFF
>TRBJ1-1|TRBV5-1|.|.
TGCGCCAGCAGCCTGAGACTCGGGAACACTGAAGCTTTCTTT
CASSLRLGNTEAFF
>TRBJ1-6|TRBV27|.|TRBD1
TGTGCCAGCATCCAACCGGGACAGGGATCCTCACCCCTCCACTTT
CASIQPGQGSSPLHF
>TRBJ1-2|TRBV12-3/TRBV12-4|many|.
TGTGCCAGCAAAGAGTTAAACTATGGCTACACCTTC
CASKELNYGYTF
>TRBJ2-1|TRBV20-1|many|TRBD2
TGCAGTGCTAGAGATGGCAGGGGGATCCTAGCGGGGTACTACAATGAGCAGTTCTTC
CSARDGRGILAGYYNEQFF
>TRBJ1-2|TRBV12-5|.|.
TGTGCTAGTGGTGCGTGGGCCCCGGGTGGCTACACCTTC
CASGAWAPGGYTF
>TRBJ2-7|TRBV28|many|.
TGTGCCAGCAGTTCTTGGAGGCCCTACGAGCAGTACTTC
CASSSWRPYEQYF
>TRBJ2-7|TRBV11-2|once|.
TGTGCCAGCAGCCAAGATTGTAAAGATAGACAGCTCTCCTACGAGCAGTACTTC
CASSQDCKDRQLSYEQYF
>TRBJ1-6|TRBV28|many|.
TGTGCCAGCAGTTTTGCCGATTCACCCCTCCACTTT
CASSFADSPLHF
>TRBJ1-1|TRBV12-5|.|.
TGTGCTAGTGGTTTGGGACCGTTGACTGAAGCTTTCTTT
CASGLGPLTEAFF
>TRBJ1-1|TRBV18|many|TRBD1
TGTGCCAGCTCACGGACAGGGGAGAACACTGAAGCTTTCTTT
CASSRTGENTEAFF
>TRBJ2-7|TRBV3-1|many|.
TGTGCCAGCAGCCGGGGGCGGGGGTCCTACGAGCAGTACTTC
CASSRGRGSYEQYF
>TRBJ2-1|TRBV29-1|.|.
TGCAGCGTTGAAGATAGCTCCTACAATGAGCAGTTCTTC
CSVEDSSYNEQFF
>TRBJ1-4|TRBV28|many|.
TGTGCCAGCAGTTTACCCCAGGGAAAAGATGAAAAACTGTTTTTT
CASSLPQGKDEKLFF
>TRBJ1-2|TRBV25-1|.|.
TGTGCCAGCAGTGTGGGGGTATACTATGGCTACACCTTC
CASSVGVYYGYTF
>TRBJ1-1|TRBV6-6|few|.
TGTGCCAGCAGTTACTGGGGGACTGAAGCTTTCTTT
CASSYWGTEAFF
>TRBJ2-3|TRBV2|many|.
TGTGCCAGCAGTGAGCAGGAGATCACAGATACGCAGTATTTT
CASSEQEITDTQYF
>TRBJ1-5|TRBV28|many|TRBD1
TGTGCCAGCAGTACCCGGACAGGGGGCAACAATCAGCCCCAGCATTTT
CASSTRTGGNNQPQHF
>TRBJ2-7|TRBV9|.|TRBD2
TGTGCCAGCAGCCCGCGGTCGGCTAGCGGGGGGATTCTGTACTTC
CASSPRSASGGILYF
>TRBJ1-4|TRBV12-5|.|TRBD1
TGTGCTAGTGGTTTGGGGGCCGGGACAGGGGGGGAAAAACTGTTTTTT
CASGLGAGTGGEKLFF
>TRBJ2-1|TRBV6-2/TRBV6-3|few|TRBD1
TGTGCCAGCAGTGAAGCCACAGGACAGGGCTACAATGAGCAGTTCTTC
CASSEATGQGYNEQFF
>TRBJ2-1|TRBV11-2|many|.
TGTGCCAGCAGCTTCGTAAGGAGACGGGCACTAGAGGGCAATGAGCAGTTCTTC
CASSFVRRRALEGNEQFF
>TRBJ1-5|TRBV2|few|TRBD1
TGTGCCAGCAGTGAGACAGGGGCGGTTCAGCCCCAGCATTTT
CASSETGAVQPQHF
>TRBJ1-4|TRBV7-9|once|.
TGTGCCAGCAGCCAAGAGGGAGTGACGGGGAATGAAAAACTGTTTTTT
CASSQEGVTGNEKLFF